Each of the 32 T cell receptor beta chains below was sequenced from the same sample in a study of breast tumors, draining lymph nodes, adjacent tissues. TCRdb re-called the multiplex PCR reads with MiXCR, one entry per CDR3 protein. The sample yields 25,000 to 40,000 distinct CDR3 sequences, 63% seen once. The sample comprised breast tumor tissue. Receptors were obtained from a female donor with breast cancer. Some clones in this sample may be carry-over from other donors' samples.

This clonotype turned up a few times. Given the absence of the conserved phenylalanine or tryptophan at the CDR3 end, a read error is likely. It is unclear where the CDR3 begins or ends on the DNA, so no DNA is shown, and the CDR3 is as TCRdb lists it. The chain recombines TRBV7-8 with TRBJ2-1; TRBD2 is the table's D call, not checked against the DNA. Germline V gene data show CDR1 as SGHVS and CDR2 as FQNEAQ. The CDR3 length is 15 residues, termini included. The chain's CDR3 is CASSLAGGPSYEQLL.

The genes are TRBV7-9 and TRBJ1-6, with D unclear. The CDR3 is 12 residues long. V was cut by 3 bases and J by 7 bases, with 4 bases left in between. Germline V lookup: CDR1 SEHNR, CDR2 FQNEAQ (reference sequence). The CDR3 DNA sequence: TGTGCCAGCAGCTTTGAAAATTCACCCCTCCACTTT. Translation gives CASSFENSPLHF. Variable domain in full (rest from reference TRBV7-9 and TRBJ1-6): DTGVSQNPRHKITKRGQNVTFRCDPISEHNRLYWYRQTLGQGPEFLTYFQNEAQLEKSRLLSDRFSAERPKGSFSTLEIQRTEQGDSAMYLCASSFENSPLHFGNGTRLTVT.

This clonotype has just a few counts. The chain joins TRBV6-4 to TRBJ2-7, with D uncertain. The CDR3 is 12 amino acids. The V gene lost 7 bases and the J gene lost 0 bases, with 7 bases spanning the gap. CDR1 is MRHNA and CDR2 is SNTAGT in the germline V gene. The CDR3 DNA sequence: TGTGCCAGCACGAGTAGCTCCTACGAGCAGTACTTC. This codes for CASTSSSYEQYF.

The chain combines TRBV4-1 with TRBJ2-3; 9 bases align to TRBD2. The germline CDR1 and CDR2 sequences are MGHRA and YSYEKL. With 1 base clipped from V and 6 bases from J, the junction kept 5 bases outside the gene matches. This CDR3 is 15 amino acids long. The CDR3 DNA follows: TGCGCCAGCAGCCAAGTAGCGGGAGCAGGCGATACGCAGTATTTT. Translating it yields CASSQVAGAGDTQYF.

This clonotype was seen at least ten times. The chain has TRBV19 and TRBJ2-7; D perhaps matches TRBD1 (6 bases). CDR3 size: 15 residues. CDR1 is LNHDA and CDR2 is SQIVND in the germline V gene (reference sequence). The V end was cut by 6 bases, the J end by 5 bases, with 20 bases between. CDR3 sequence reads: CASRVGPGQSDEQYF. CDR3 coding DNA: TGTGCCAGTAGAGTAGGGCCAGGACAGAGCGACGAGCAGTACTTC.

About this clonotype itself: At one boundary the junction diverges from the germline segment, which might be a read error. The chain joins TRBV20-1 to TRBJ2-1; D is ambiguous. CDR1 and CDR2 from the germline V gene are DFQATT and SNEGSKA (reference sequence). The CDR3 loop spans 15 amino acids. The CDR3 DNA follows: TGCAGTGCAAGACACGAGGCGAGCTCCTCCAATGAGCAGCTCTTC. Translated: CSARHEASSSNEQLF.

This clonotype was seen repeatedly, ten times or more. The V call is TRBV6-2 or TRBV6-3, the J call TRBJ2-1, with 11 bases matching TRBD2. Trimming at V came to 9 bases and at J to 9 bases, leaving 7 bases not matched to a gene. Germline loops: CDR1 MNHEY, CDR2 SVGEGT. The CDR3 totals 13 residues. CDR3 coding DNA: TGTGCCAGTGGGACTAGCGGACTTTTTGAGCAGTTCTTC. The encoded protein is CASGTSGLFEQFF.

This clonotype is medium-sized by share. J is TRBJ2-6 and V is TRBV19; D remains unclear. Per germline, CDR1 LNHDA and CDR2 SQIVND (reference sequence). The CDR3 has 15 residues. Trimming shortened V by 3 bases and J by 9 bases, and 15 bases separated the two germline ends. The CDR3 DNA follows: TGTGCCAGTAGTATCGTGTCCCAGTTGGGCAACGTCCTGACTTTC. This gives the protein CASSIVSQLGNVLTF.

The chain uses TRBV24-1 and TRBJ2-1, with TRBD2 matching 16 bases. Germline V gene lookup returns CDR1 KGHDR and CDR2 SFDVKD. This CDR3 spans 19 amino acids. J was trimmed by 6 bases and V by 2 bases; bases with no gene match: 9. The CDR3: CATSDSTGTSGRAPNEQFF. CDR3 bases: TGTGCCACCAGTGATTCAACCGGGACTAGCGGGAGGGCCCCCAATGAGCAGTTCTTC.

There are many counts of this clonotype. The V and J genes are TRBV5-1 and TRBJ2-1, with 9 bases fitting TRBD2. The junction had 12 bases not matched to a gene; V was cut back by 4 bases and J by 1 base. Germline CDR1 reads SGHRS; CDR2 reads YFSETQ. CDR3 length: 18 residues. Here the CDR3 reads CASSRGLASGKSYNEQFF. The CDR3 region has the DNA TGCGCCAGCAGCCGAGGGTTGGCTAGCGGGAAATCCTACAATGAGCAGTTCTTC.

Many counts were recorded for this clonotype. This chain joins TRBV19 and TRBJ2-5; D gene unclear. The CDR3 has 14 residues. Germline CDR1 LNHDA, CDR2 SQIVND (reference sequence). V lost 3 bases and J lost 0, with 8 bases in between. CDR3 sequence reads: CASSISVYQETQYF. CDR3 DNA: TGTGCCAGTAGTATTTCAGTGTACCAAGAGACCCAGTACTTC.

A few counts support this clonotype. The chain couples TRBV7-6 to TRBJ2-5, with no clear D. With 2 bases removed from V and 5 bases from J, the gap between germline ends came to 3 bases. Germline loops: CDR1 SGHVS, CDR2 FNYEAQ. The CDR3 has 11 amino acids. The CDR3 reads CASSLTETQYF. Here the CDR3 DNA reads TGTGCCAGCAGCTTAACGGAGACCCAGTACTTC.

V is TRBV25-1 and J is TRBJ1-1, with unresolved D. The germline gives CDR1 MGHDK, CDR2 SYGVNS. This CDR3 contains 14 residues. Trimming stripped 4 bases from V and 1 base from J, with 10 bases between. The CDR3 here is CASSGRRGNTEAFF. In nucleotides, the CDR3 is TGTGCCAGCAGTGGGCGTAGAGGGAACACTGAAGCTTTCTTT.

This clonotype was observed once. V is TRBV20-1 and J is TRBJ2-5; the D is unclear. Germline CDR1 reads DFQATT; CDR2 reads SNEGSKA (reference sequence). V was clipped by 2 bases and J by 5 bases, with 12 bases between them. This CDR3 contains 13 residues. DNA for the CDR3: TGCAGTGCTAGAAACGTGGCAGCGGAGACCCAGTACTTC. As protein: CSARNVAAETQYF.

V and J are TRBV6-5 and TRBJ2-1, with TRBD2 identical over 14 bases. The V segment lost 0 bases and the J segment 2 bases; nucleotides outside the gene matches: 3. Per the germline V gene, CDR1 is MNHEY and CDR2 is SVGAGI. The CDR3 has 18 residues. The CDR3 loop is CASSYSGTSGSPYNEQFF. CDR3 sequence (DNA): TGTGCCAGCAGTTACTCGGGGACTAGCGGGAGCCCCTACAATGAGCAGTTCTTC.

This clonotype was recorded many times. This rearrangement joins TRBV27 to TRBJ2-3; 8 nucleotides match TRBD1. Losses at the gene ends were 3 bases for V and 0 bases for J; bases not matched to a gene: 2. Germline V CDR1 and CDR2: MNHEY, SMNVEV (reference sequence). The CDR3 runs to 15 residues. Written as DNA, the CDR3 is TGTGCCAGCAGTTTCAGGGGGCAGAGCACAGATACGCAGTATTTT. Amino acids: CASSFRGQSTDTQYF.

This clonotype was counted ten times or more. This chain joins TRBV28 and TRBJ2-7; D gene uncertain. Trimming cost V 8 bases and J 2 bases, with 10 bases left between them. This CDR3 comprises 12 residues. CDR1 and CDR2 from the germline V gene are MDHEN and SYDVKM. CDR3 bases: TGTGCCAGCCACGAAGTCCCCTACGAGCAGTACTTC. Translating gives CASHEVPYEQYF.

The genes are TRBV7-2 and TRBJ2-3; 11 nucleotides align to TRBD2. CDR3 size: 16 residues. With V trimmed by 5 bases and J by 5 bases, 9 bases remained unmatched. Germline lookup yields CDR1 SGHTA and CDR2 FQGNSA. In DNA form, the CDR3 reads TGTGCCAGCAGCGCCGTAGCGGGGGGGCCGGTAGATACGCAGTATTTT. It codes for CASSAVAGGPVDTQYF.

This clonotype rates as medium-sized. The junction and the germline gene differ at one end; a read error may be behind it. The rearrangement uses TRBV6-6 and TRBJ2-7; possibly TRBD2 for D (5 bases). Germline V gives CDR1 MNHNY, CDR2 SVGAGI (reference sequence). CDR3 length equals 14 residues. CDR3: CASSHSGLAYEQYF. The CDR3 DNA is TGTGCCAGCAGTCACTCCGGACTGGCATACGAGCAGTACTTC.

This chain joins TRBV29-1 and TRBJ1-2; D is unclear. Germline values: CDR1 SQVTM, CDR2 ANQGSEA. V lost 0 bases and J 5 bases, leaving 7 bases between the germline ends. The CDR3 runs to 12 residues. The CDR3 DNA sequence: TGCAGCGTTGAAGACCCTCCTTATGGCTACACCTTC. It yields the protein CSVEDPPYGYTF.

This clonotype was seen many times. This may be a read error, as it is one base from a much larger clone. The V and J genes are TRBV6-5 and TRBJ2-1, with 7 bases lining up with TRBD2. CDR1 and CDR2 from the germline V gene are MNHEY and SVGAGI. The CDR3 length is 16 residues. CDR3 bases: TGTGCCAGCAGTCACTCGGCGGGCGCTAGCGGAAATGAGCAGCTCTTC. It is translated as CASSHSAGASGNEQLF.

V gene TRBV6-6 combines with J gene TRBJ2-1, with TRBD2 matching 8 bases. From germline, CDR1 is MNHNY and CDR2 SVGAGI (reference sequence). The V segment lost 6 bases and the J segment 5 bases; nucleotides outside the gene matches: 6. The CDR3 loop spans 14 amino acids. The chain's CDR3 is CASSRTSSHNEQFF. CDR3 DNA sequence: TGTGCCAGCAGCCGGACTAGCAGCCACAATGAGCAGTTCTTC.

About this clonotype itself: An end of the junction does not agree with germline; a read error may underlie this. This chain connects TRBV10-3 to TRBJ2-3, with D perhaps TRBD1 or TRBD2 (7 bases each). The CDR3 length is 15 residues. Germline values: CDR1 ENHRY, CDR2 SYGVKD. CDR3 in DNA: TGTGCCATCAGCGCGGGGCAGGGGGGGAAAAGTACGGAAGTATTT. It encodes CAISAGQGGKSTEVF.

V gene TRBV5-5 combines with J gene TRBJ2-3; no firm D call. Germline assignment: CDR1 SGHKS and CDR2 YYEKEE (reference sequence). The germline V and J ends were trimmed by 3 bases and 1 base, with 12 bases remaining between them. The CDR3 runs 15 residues. CDR3 region: CASSWEGLGTDTQYF. CDR3 bases: TGTGCCAGCAGCTGGGAAGGTTTGGGCACAGATACGCAGTATTTT.

Sample share makes this clonotype medium-sized. The chain is built from TRBV2 and TRBJ2-7, with 9 bases matching TRBD1. From germline, CDR1 is SNHLY and CDR2 FYNNEI. J was trimmed by 6 bases and V by 5 bases; bases with no gene match: 8. CDR3 size: 14 residues. CDR3 sequence: CASSRSRDRAEQYF. The DNA of the CDR3 is TGTGCCAGCAGTCGGTCCCGGGACAGGGCCGAGCAGTACTTC.

This clonotype was detected ten times or more. A much more abundant neighbour one base away suggests this may be a read error. The gene calls are TRBV11-2 and TRBJ2-5, with a weak D call TRBD2 (6 bases). The CDR3 is 15 amino acids. Germline lookup yields CDR1 SGHAT and CDR2 FQNNGV. The V and J ends lost 4 bases and 7 bases respectively, with 19 bases between them. CDR3 sequence (DNA): TGTGCCAGCAGCTCTAGGTTAGCGGCAGTGGGGACCCAGTACTTC. Translation gives CASSSRLAAVGTQYF. Based on the CDR3 plus reference TRBV11-2 and TRBJ2-5, the full variable domain is EAGVAQSPRYKIIEKRQSVAFWCNPISGHATLYWYQQILGQGPKLLIQFQNNGVVDDSQLPKDRFSAERLKGVDSTLKIQPAKLEDSAVYLCASSSRLAAVGTQYFGPGTRLLVL.

The chain is built from TRBV19 and TRBJ1-3; D is unclear. Trimming removed 3 bases from V and 3 bases from J, with 12 bases in between. This CDR3 is built from 15 residues. Germline V gene data show CDR1 as LNHDA and CDR2 as SQIVND (reference sequence). In DNA, the CDR3 is TGTGCCAGTAGTATCCCGGGCGCCGGTGGAAACACCATATATTTT. This codes for CASSIPGAGGNTIYF.

This clonotype rates as medium-sized. The rearrangement joins TRBV2 to TRBJ2-7, with D perhaps TRBD1 (5 bases). The CDR3 length is 20 residues. From germline, CDR1 is SNHLY and CDR2 FYNNEI. Deletions cut 2 bases from V and 3 bases from J, with 29 bases between. The CDR3 bases are TGTGCCAGCAGTGAATTCGCGTCGGTCCAGGGTAGCTTGGTGGGCTACGAGCAGTACTTC. The encoded protein is CASSEFASVQGSLVGYEQYF.

This clonotype has a count of ten or more. This chain links TRBV6-2 or TRBV6-3 with TRBJ2-3; D gene unclear. Trimming took 6 bases from V and 4 from J, leaving 8 bases between them. Germline V gene data show CDR1 as MNHEY and CDR2 as SVGEGT. This CDR3 spans 12 amino acids. The CDR3 protein is CASREPADTQYF. The CDR3 nucleotides are TGTGCCAGCAGGGAGCCTGCAGATACGCAGTATTTT.

This clonotype was seen more than once but under ten times. V gene TRBV19 combines with J gene TRBJ1-1; D not certain. Germline CDR1 LNHDA, CDR2 SQIVND (reference sequence). The CDR3 has 15 residues. The V end lost 5 bases, the J end lost 0 bases, and 13 bases lay between the germline ends. CDR3 in DNA: TGTGCCAGTAGTCCTAGCGGCGTTATGAACACTGAAGCTTTCTTT. This sequence encodes CASSPSGVMNTEAFF.

Ten or more counts support this clonotype. With a much larger clone just one base away, this may be a read error. V is TRBV9 and J is TRBJ2-1; TRBD1 aligns across 9 bases. The CDR3 has 14 amino acids. CDR1 is SGDLS and CDR2 is YYNGEE in the germline V gene. In DNA form, the CDR3 reads TGTGCCAGCAGCGTAGGGACAGGGGAAGGTGAGCAGTCCTTC. Amino acid sequence: CASSVGTGEGEQSF.

The rearrangement links TRBV2 to TRBJ1-6, with TRBD1 identical over 8 bases. After removal of 8 bases from V and 7 bases from J, the junction contained 7 bases not matched to a gene. The CDR3 is 14 amino acids. Germline assignment: CDR1 SNHLY and CDR2 FYNNEI. In nucleotides, the CDR3 is TGTGCCAGCTTTGACAGGGGAAGAAATTCACCCCTCCACTTT. It specifies CASFDRGRNSPLHF. Using reference TRBV2 and TRBJ1-6 for the parts outside the CDR3, the full variable domain is EPEVTQTPSHQVTQMGQEVILRCVPISNHLYFYWYRQILGQKVEFLVSFYNNEISEKSEIFDDQFSVERPDGSNFTLKIRSTKLEDSAMYFCASFDRGRNSPLHFGNGTRLTVT.